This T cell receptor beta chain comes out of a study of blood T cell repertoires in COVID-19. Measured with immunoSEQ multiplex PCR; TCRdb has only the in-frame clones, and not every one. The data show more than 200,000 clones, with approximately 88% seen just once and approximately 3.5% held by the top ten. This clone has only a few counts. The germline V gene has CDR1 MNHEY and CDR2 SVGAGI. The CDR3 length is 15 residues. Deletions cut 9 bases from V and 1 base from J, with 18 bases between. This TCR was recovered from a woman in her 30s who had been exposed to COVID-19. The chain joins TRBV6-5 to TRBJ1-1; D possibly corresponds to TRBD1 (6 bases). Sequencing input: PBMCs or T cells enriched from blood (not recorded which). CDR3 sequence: CASWPRGRGNTEAFF. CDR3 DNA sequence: TGTGCCAGTTGGCCCAGGGGAAGGGGGAACACTGAAGCTTTCTTT.